Presented here are 5 T cell receptor beta chains from one specimen sequenced in a study of early stage breast cancer tumors. Sequenced by immunoSEQ multiplex PCR; TCRdb stores in-frame clones only, minus some. The sample has 25,000 to 35,000 clones, around 53% seen once. Sequencing input: breast tumor tissue. These receptors all stem from a person aged 45 to 59 with breast cancer.

V is TRBV6-5 and J is TRBJ1-1, with D perhaps matching TRBD1 (6 bases). Germline V gene sequence: CDR1 MNHEY, CDR2 SVGAGI. V was clipped by 0 bases and J by 5 bases, with 10 bases between them. This CDR3 has 14 amino acids. CDR3 loop: CASSYSGGSTEAFF. DNA for the CDR3: TGTGCCAGCAGTTACTCAGGGGGGTCGACTGAAGCTTTCTTT.

This clone was detected a few times. Other DNA sequences in this sample translate to the same CDR3. CDR3 nucleotide sequence: TGTGCCAGCAGTTTATCTGGAAATCAGCCCCAGCATTTT. This gives the protein CASSLSGNQPQHF. The chain links TRBV27 to TRBJ1-5; D gene ambiguous. CDR3 length: 13 residues. The V gene lost 0 bases and the J gene lost 4 bases, with 4 bases spanning the gap. The germline CDR1 and CDR2 sequences are MNHEY and SMNVEV (reference sequence).

V usage is TRBV19 and J usage is TRBJ1-2, with D unclear. The V and J ends lost 5 bases and 4 bases respectively, with 8 bases between them. The V gene's germline CDR1 is LNHDA and CDR2 SQIVND (reference sequence). The CDR3 runs 12 residues. The CDR3 nucleotides read TGTGCCAGTAGTTTAATCCGCTATGGCTACACCTTC. Translated: CASSLIRYGYTF.

This clone was recorded once. The chain employs TRBV7-3 and TRBJ2-7; maybe TRBD2 (6 bases). Germline CDR1 SGHTA, CDR2 FQGTGA. The CDR3 covers 13 residues. Between the trimmed V and J ends, which lost 0 bases and 7 bases, there was a span of 10 bases. CDR3 amino acids: CASSLTGAGEQYF. CDR3 nucleotide sequence: TGTGCCAGCAGCTTAACAGGGGCGGGGGAGCAGTACTTC.

The gene calls are TRBV6-5 and TRBJ2-2; no definite D call. CDR1 is MNHEY, CDR2 SVGAGI, per germline. The V gene lost 5 bases and the J gene lost 1 base, with 11 bases spanning the gap. The CDR3 is 15 amino acids. CDR3 sequence (DNA): TGTGCCAGCAGTACCGTACCCGTGAACACCGGGGAGCTGTTTTTT. Amino acids: CASSTVPVNTGELFF.